This T cell receptor beta chain came from a study of T-cell memory formation after mild COVID-19. Study-level background: The study found TCR clusters largely donor specific. Overall study findings and caveats: Later expanders leaned toward CD4+, whereas clones contracting from day 15 to 85 were balanced CD4/CD8. Contracting CD8+ clones were enriched in EMRA, CD4+ mainly in CM and EM.

Turning to this clonotype: The antigen remains undetermined.

The CDR3 spans 15 residues. Trimming removed 5 bases from V and 8 bases from J, with 19 bases in between. CDR1 and CDR2 (germline): SGHNT, YENEEA. Via MiXCR, TCRdb re-called the 5' RACE reads, giving one row per CDR3 protein. The sample has around 310,000 distinct CDR3 sequences, 20% to 25% seen once. This TCR was sampled from a man aged 18 to 29 who had mild COVID-19 (a few samples of this study predate the infection). Cell type and time point are not known. This chain joins TRBV11-3 and TRBJ2-1; possibly TRBD1 for D (7 bases). The sequenced sample consisted of PBMCs or a T cell subset sorted from them (not recorded which). The CDR3, as DNA: TGTGCCAGCAGCCCACGGACTACAGGGGTGCATGAGCAGTTCTTC. Amino acid sequence: CASSPRTTGVHEQFF.